This T cell receptor beta chain was recorded in a study of CD8 T cells in ankylosing spondylitis. Quantitative 5'-RACE with molecular barcodes was used to make the TCR beta libraries. TCRdb independently ran MiXCR on the 5' RACE reads; one entry per CDR3 protein. The sample has 250,000 to 350,000 distinct CDR3 sequences, 8% seen once. The CDR3 runs 12 residues. Trimming took 2 bases from V and 5 from J, leaving 3 bases between them. Germline CDR1 is LGHNA and CDR2 is YNFKEQ. This clonotype was picked up many times. The target antigen is unknown. Regarding the study as a whole: Past research had described some motif variants in reactive arthritis synovial fluid and blood. Eight or nine highly homologous variants formed a TCR beta motif that appeared characteristic of ankylosing spondylitis blood.

The V call is TRBV4-2, the J call TRBJ2-2; D is unresolved. This sequence originates from a male donor with ankylosing spondylitis. Material for sequencing was blood, either unsorted or a sorted T cell fraction (not recorded which). For the CDR3, the DNA is TGTGCCAGCAGCCAAAGGACCGGGGAGCTGTTTTTT. Translation gives CASSQRTGELFF.